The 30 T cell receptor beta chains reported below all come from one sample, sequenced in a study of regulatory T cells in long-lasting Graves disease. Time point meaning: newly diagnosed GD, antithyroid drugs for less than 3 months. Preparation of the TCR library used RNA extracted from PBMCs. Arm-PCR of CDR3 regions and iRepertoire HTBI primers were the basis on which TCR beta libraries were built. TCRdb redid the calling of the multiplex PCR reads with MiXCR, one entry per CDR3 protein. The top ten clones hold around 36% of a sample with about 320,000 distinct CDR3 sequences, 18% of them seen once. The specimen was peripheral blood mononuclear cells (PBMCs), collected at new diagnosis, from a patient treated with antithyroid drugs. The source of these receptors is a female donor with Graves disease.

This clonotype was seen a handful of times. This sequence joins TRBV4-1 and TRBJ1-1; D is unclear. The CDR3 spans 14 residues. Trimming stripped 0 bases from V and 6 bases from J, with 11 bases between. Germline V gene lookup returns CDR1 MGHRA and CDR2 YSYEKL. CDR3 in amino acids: CASSQDLEGPEAFF. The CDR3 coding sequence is TGCGCCAGCAGCCAAGATCTGGAGGGTCCTGAAGCTTTCTTT.

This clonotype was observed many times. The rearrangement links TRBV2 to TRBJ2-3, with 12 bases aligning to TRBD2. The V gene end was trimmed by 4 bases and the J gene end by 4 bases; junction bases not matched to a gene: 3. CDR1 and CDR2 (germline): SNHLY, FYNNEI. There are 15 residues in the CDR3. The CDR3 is CASSGTSGNSDTQYF. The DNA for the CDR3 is TGTGCCAGCAGTGGGACTAGCGGGAACTCAGATACGCAGTATTTT.

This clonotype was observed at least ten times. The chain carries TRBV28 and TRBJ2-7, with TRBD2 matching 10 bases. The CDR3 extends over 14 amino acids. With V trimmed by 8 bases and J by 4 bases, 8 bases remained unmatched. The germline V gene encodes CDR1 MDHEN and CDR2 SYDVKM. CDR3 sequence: CASSGTSVFYEQYF. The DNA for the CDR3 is TGTGCCAGCTCCGGGACTAGCGTTTTTTACGAGCAGTACTTC.

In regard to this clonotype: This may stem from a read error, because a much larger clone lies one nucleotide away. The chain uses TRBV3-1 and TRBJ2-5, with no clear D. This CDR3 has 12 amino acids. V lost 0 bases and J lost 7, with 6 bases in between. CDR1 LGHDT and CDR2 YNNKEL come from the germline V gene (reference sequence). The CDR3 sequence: CASSQDWGTQYF. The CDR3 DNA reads TGTGCCAGCAGCCAAGATTGGGGGACCCAGTACTTC.

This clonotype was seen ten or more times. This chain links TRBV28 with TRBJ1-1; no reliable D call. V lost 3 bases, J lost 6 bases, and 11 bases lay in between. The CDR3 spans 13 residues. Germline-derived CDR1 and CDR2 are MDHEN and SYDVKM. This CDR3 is CASSFFSVSEAFF. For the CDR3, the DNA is TGTGCCAGCAGTTTTTTTTCGGTCTCTGAAGCTTTCTTT.

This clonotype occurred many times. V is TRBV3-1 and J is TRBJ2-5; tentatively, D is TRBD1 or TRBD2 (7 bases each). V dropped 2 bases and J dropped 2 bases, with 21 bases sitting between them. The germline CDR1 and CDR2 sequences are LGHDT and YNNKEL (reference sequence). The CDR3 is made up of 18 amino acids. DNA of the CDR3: TGTGCCAGCAGCCAATCCATAGGGGGGGGACAGCTACAAGAGACCCAGTACTTC. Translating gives CASSQSIGGGQLQETQYF.

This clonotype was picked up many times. CDR3 sequence (DNA): TGTGCCAGCAGTGACCGGGACAGCTACTACGAGCAGTACTTC. Translation: CASSDRDSYYEQYF. The chain carries TRBV28 and TRBJ2-7, with TRBD1 matching over 7 bases. V gave up 5 bases and J gave up 3 bases; unmatched junction bases: 7. CDR1 MDHEN and CDR2 SYDVKM come from the germline V gene. The CDR3 runs to 14 residues. The variable domain in full, with the rest retrieved from reference TRBV28 and TRBJ2-7, is DVKVTQSSRYLVKRTGEKVFLECVQDMDHENMFWYRQDPGLGLRLIYFSYDVKMKEKGDIPEGYSVSREKKERFSLILESASTNQTSMYLCASSDRDSYYEQYFGPGTRLTVT.

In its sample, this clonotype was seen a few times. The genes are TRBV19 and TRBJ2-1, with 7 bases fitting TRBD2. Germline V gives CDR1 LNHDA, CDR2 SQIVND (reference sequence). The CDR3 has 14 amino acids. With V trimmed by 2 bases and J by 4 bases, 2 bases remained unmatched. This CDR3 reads CASSITSEYNEQFF. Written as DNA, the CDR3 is TGTGCCAGTAGTATAACTAGCGAGTACAATGAGCAGTTCTTC.

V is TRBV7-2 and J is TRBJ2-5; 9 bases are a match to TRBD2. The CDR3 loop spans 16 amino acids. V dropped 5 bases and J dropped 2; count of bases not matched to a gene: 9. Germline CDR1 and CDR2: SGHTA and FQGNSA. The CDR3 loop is CASSRTLAGNQETQYF. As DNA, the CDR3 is TGTGCCAGCAGCCGGACCCTAGCGGGAAATCAAGAGACCCAGTACTTC.

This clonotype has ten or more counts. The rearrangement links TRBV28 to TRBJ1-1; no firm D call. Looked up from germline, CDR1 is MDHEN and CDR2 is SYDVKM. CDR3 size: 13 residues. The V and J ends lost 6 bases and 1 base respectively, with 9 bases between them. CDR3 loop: CASSGPRNTEAFF. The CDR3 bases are TGTGCCAGCAGCGGGCCAAGGAACACTGAAGCTTTCTTT.

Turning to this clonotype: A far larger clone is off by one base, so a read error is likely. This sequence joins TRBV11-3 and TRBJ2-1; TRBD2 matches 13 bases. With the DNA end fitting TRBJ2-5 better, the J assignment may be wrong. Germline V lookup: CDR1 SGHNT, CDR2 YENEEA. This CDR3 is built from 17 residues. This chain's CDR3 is CASSFGLAGVSRETQYF. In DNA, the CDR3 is TGTGCCAGCAGCTTTGGACTAGCGGGAGTGTCCCGGGAGACCCAGTACTTC.

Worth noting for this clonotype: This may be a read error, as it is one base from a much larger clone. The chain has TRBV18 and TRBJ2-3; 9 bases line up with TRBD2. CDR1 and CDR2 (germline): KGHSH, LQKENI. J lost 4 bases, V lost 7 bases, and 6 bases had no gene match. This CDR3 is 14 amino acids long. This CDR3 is CASLVAGAADTQYF. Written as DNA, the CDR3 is TGTGCCAGCTTGGTAGCGGGAGCGGCAGATACGCAGTATTTT.

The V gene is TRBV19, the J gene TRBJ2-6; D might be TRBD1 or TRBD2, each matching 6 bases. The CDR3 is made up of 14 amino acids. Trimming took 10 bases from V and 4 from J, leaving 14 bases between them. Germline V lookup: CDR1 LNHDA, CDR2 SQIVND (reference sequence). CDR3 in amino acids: CATSGGYGANVLTF. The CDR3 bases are TGTGCCACTTCCGGGGGCTACGGGGCCAACGTCCTGACTTTC.

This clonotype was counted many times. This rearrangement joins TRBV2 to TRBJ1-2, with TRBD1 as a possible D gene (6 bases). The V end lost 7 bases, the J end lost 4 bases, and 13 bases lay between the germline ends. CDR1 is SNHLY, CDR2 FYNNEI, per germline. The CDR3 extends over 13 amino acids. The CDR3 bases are TGTGCCAGCACCGGGACATCGTTCTATGGCTACACCTTC. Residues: CASTGTSFYGYTF.

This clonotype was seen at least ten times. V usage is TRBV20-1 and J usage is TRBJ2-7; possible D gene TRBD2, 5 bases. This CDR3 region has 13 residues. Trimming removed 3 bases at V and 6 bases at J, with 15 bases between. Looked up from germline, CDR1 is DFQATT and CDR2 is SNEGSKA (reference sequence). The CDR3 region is CSARSGGLLEQYF. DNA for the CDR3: TGCAGTGCTAGGAGCGGTGGGCTTCTCGAGCAGTACTTC.

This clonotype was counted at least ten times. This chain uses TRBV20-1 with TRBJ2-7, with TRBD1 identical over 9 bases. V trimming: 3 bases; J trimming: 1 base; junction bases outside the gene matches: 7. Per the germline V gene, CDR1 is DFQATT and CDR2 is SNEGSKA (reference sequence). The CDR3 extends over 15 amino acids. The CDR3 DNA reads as TGCAGTGCTAGTGGGCGCGGACAGGGGTCCTACGAGCAGTACTTC. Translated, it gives CSASGRGQGSYEQYF.

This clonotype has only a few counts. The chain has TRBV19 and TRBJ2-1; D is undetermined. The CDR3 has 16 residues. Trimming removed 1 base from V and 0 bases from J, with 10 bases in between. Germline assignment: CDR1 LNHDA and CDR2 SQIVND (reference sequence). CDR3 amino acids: CASSIGVHHSYNEQFF. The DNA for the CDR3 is TGTGCCAGTAGTATAGGGGTACACCACTCCTACAATGAGCAGTTCTTC.

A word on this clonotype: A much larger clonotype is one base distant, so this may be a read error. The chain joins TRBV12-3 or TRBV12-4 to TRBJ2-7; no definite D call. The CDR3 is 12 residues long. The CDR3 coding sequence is TGTGCCTGCAGCCATGGCTTGTACGAGCAGTACTTC. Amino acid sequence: CACSHGLYEQYF.

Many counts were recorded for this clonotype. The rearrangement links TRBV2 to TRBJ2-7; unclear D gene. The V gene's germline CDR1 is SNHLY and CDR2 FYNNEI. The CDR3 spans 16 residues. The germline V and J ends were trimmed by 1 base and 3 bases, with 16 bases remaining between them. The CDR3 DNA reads TGTGCCAGCAGTGAAGATTCGCCAGGACCCTTCTACGAGCAGTACTTC. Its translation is CASSEDSPGPFYEQYF.

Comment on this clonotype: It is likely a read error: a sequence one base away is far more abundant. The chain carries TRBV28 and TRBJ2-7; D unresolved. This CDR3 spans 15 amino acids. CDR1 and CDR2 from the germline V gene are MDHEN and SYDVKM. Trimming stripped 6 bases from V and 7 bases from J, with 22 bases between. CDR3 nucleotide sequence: TGTGCCAGCAGCTCCCTACTCGTGCCCTACAATGAGCAGTACTTC. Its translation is CASSSLLVPYNEQYF.

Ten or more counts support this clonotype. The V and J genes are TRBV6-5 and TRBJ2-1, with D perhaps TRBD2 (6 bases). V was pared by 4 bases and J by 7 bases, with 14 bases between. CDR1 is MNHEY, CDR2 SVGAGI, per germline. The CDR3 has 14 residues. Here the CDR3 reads CASSSVGGGNEQFF. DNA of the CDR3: TGTGCCAGCAGTTCCGTGGGAGGAGGGAATGAGCAGTTCTTC.

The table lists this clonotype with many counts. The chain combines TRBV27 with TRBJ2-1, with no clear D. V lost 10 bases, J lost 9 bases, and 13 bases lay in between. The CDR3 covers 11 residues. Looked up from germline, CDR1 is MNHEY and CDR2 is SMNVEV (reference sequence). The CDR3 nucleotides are TGTGCCACACGCCGTGGGGTTGAGCAGTTCTTC. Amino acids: CATRRGVEQFF.

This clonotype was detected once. The CDR3 DNA is TGCAGTGGTTGGAGTTTAGGAGTCTACGAGCAGTACTTC. This gives the protein CSGWSLGVYEQYF. The chain employs TRBV20-1 and TRBJ2-7; D unclear. The germline V gene encodes CDR1 DFQATT and CDR2 SNEGSKA (reference sequence). V lost 7 bases to trimming and J lost 3 bases, with 16 bases between them. The length of the CDR3 is 13 residues.

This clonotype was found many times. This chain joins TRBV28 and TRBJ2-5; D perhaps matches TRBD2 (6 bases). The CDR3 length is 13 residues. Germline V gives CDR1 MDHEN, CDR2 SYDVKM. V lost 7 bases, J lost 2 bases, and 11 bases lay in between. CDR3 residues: CASNYGGQETQYF. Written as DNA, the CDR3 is TGTGCCAGCAACTACGGAGGGCAAGAGACCCAGTACTTC.

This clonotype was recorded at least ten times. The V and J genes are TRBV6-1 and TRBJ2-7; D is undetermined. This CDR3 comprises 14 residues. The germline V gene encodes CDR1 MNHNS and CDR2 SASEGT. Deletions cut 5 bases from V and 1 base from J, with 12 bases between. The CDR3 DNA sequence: TGTGCCAGCAGTCATGAGGCCTTATCCTACGAGCAGTACTTC. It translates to CASSHEALSYEQYF.

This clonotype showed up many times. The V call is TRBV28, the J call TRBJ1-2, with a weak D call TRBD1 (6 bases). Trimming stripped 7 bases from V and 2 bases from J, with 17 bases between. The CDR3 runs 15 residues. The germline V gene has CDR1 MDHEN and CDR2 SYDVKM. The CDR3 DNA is TGTGCCAGCATCCAAGGCCGGGGGCGGAACTATGGCTACACCTTC. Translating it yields CASIQGRGRNYGYTF.

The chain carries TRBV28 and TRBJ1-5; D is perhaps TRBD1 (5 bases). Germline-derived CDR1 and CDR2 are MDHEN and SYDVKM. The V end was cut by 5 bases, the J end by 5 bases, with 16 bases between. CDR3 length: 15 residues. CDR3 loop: CASSPIQGRHQPQHF. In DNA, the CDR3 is TGTGCCAGCAGTCCCATCCAGGGTAGGCATCAGCCCCAGCATTTT.

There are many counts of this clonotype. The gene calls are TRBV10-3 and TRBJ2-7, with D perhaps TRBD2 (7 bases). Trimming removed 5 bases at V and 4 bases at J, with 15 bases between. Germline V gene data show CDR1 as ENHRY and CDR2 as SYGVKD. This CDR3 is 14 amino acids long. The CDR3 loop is CAISQKQGGYEQYF. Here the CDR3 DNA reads TGTGCCATCAGTCAGAAACAGGGAGGGTACGAGCAGTACTTC.

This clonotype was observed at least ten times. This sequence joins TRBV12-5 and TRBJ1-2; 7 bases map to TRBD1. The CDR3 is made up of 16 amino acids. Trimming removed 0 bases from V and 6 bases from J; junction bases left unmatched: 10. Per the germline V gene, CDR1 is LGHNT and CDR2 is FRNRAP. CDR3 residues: CASGLVIRGPRDGYTF. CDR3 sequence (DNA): TGTGCTAGTGGTTTGGTAATAAGGGGGCCTCGGGATGGCTACACCTTC. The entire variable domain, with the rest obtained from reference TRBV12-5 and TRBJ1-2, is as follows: DARVTQTPRHKVTEMGQEVTMRCQPILGHNTVFWYRQTMMQGLELLAYFRNRAPLDDSGMPKDRFSAEMPDATLATLKIQPSEPRDSAVYFCASGLVIRGPRDGYTFGSGTRLTVV.

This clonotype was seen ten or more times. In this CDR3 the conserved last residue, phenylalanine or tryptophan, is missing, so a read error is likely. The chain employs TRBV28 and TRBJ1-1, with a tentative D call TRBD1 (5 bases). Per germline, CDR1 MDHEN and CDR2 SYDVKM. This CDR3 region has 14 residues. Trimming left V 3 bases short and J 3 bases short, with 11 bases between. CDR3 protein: CASSFWGLDTEAFS. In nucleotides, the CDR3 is TGTGCCAGCAGTTTTTGGGGCCTTGACACTGAAGCTTTCTCT.